This is a list of T cell receptor beta chains from one sample in a study of blood T cell repertoires in COVID-19. Sequencing was performed with immunoSEQ multiplex PCR; in TCRdb, only in-frame clones are kept and a portion is missing. This table has 34,000 or so clones, more than 75% appearing once. Sequenced material: peripheral blood. The receptors here all came from an elderly man with acute or convalescent COVID-19. Each CDR3 is given with its conserved first and last residue. The D gene is left open where the match is weak. A clone size is listed for some rows: how often the clone was seen (once, few, many), or a class if it is expanded.

j_call: TRBJ2-5; d_call: TRBD1; v_call: TRBV20-1; clone_size: many; cdr3_aa: CSASDRDRGIKTQYF; cdr3_nt: TGCAGTGCTAGTGACCGGGACAGGGGGATAAAGACCCAGTACTTC
j_call: TRBJ1-4; d_call: -; v_call: TRBV9; clone_size: -; cdr3_aa: CASSVGGTNEKLFF; cdr3_nt: TGTGCCAGCAGCGTGGGAGGTACTAATGAAAAACTGTTTTTT
j_call: TRBJ2-7; d_call: TRBD2; v_call: TRBV9; clone_size: -; cdr3_aa: CASSASGRYEQYF; cdr3_nt: TGTGCCAGCAGCGCTAGCGGGAGATACGAGCAGTACTTC
j_call: TRBJ1-1; d_call: -; v_call: TRBV28; clone_size: -; cdr3_aa: CASRLRGGGTEAFF; cdr3_nt: TGTGCCAGCAGGTTAAGGGGGGGCGGCACTGAAGCTTTCTTT
j_call: TRBJ1-4; d_call: -; v_call: TRBV12-3/TRBV12-4; clone_size: -; cdr3_aa: CASSLNLSGKLFF; cdr3_nt: TGTGCCAGCAGTTTAAACTTGAGCGGAAAACTGTTTTTT
j_call: TRBJ2-7; d_call: -; v_call: TRBV29-1; clone_size: -; cdr3_aa: CSAGEARYEQYF; cdr3_nt: TGCAGCGCTGGGGAGGCCCGCTACGAGCAGTACTTC
j_call: TRBJ2-1; d_call: -; v_call: TRBV9; clone_size: -; cdr3_aa: CASSVDSGLRSYNEQFF; cdr3_nt: TGTGCCAGCAGCGTAGATAGCGGCCTGCGATCCTACAATGAGCAGTTCTTC
j_call: TRBJ1-1; d_call: -; v_call: TRBV21-1; clone_size: -; cdr3_aa: CLARLEDGTLNTEAFF; cdr3_nt: TGTTTAGCAAGATTGGAGGACGGTACCTTGAACACTGAAGCTTTCTTT
j_call: TRBJ2-1; d_call: TRBD2; v_call: TRBV3-1/TRBV3-2; clone_size: -; cdr3_aa: CASSQEVLAGHNEQFF; cdr3_nt: TGTGCCAGCAGCCAAGAAGTTCTAGCGGGCCACAATGAGCAGTTCTTC
j_call: TRBJ2-7; d_call: TRBD2; v_call: TRBV7-6; clone_size: -; cdr3_aa: CASSSGGHAGYEQYF; cdr3_nt: TGTGCCAGCAGCTCGGGAGGGCACGCTGGCTACGAGCAGTACTTC
j_call: TRBJ1-5; d_call: -; v_call: TRBV4-1; clone_size: -; cdr3_aa: CASSQDRQLSNQPQHF; cdr3_nt: TGCGCCAGCAGCCAAGACCGACAGCTCAGTAATCAGCCCCAGCATTTT
j_call: TRBJ2-1; d_call: -; v_call: TRBV11-2; clone_size: once; cdr3_aa: CASSLGPGYEQFF; cdr3_nt: TGTGCCAGCAGCTTAGGTCCGGGGTATGAGCAGTTCTTC
j_call: TRBJ1-1; d_call: -; v_call: TRBV13; clone_size: -; cdr3_aa: CASSTRWGREYTEAFF; cdr3_nt: TGTGCCAGCAGCACCCGCTGGGGACGGGAGTACACTGAAGCTTTCTTT
j_call: TRBJ1-4; d_call: -; v_call: TRBV15; clone_size: -; cdr3_aa: CATSRVRGSEKLFF; cdr3_nt: TGTGCCACCAGCAGAGTCAGGGGATCTGAAAAACTGTTTTTT
j_call: TRBJ2-2; d_call: -; v_call: TRBV7-2; clone_size: -; cdr3_aa: CASSLEGAYTGELFF; cdr3_nt: TGTGCCAGCAGCTTGGAGGGGGCGTACACCGGGGAGCTGTTTTTT
j_call: TRBJ2-7; d_call: -; v_call: TRBV19; clone_size: -; cdr3_aa: CASSAGRGYEQYF; cdr3_nt: TGTGCCAGTAGTGCCGGCAGGGGCTACGAGCAGTACTTC
j_call: TRBJ2-2; d_call: TRBD2; v_call: TRBV11-2; clone_size: -; cdr3_aa: CASTMTSGNTGELFF; cdr3_nt: TGTGCCAGCACCATGACTAGCGGTAACACCGGGGAGCTGTTTTTT
j_call: TRBJ2-7; d_call: TRBD1; v_call: TRBV4-3; clone_size: -; cdr3_aa: CASSQRGGQGDEQYF; cdr3_nt: TGCGCCAGCAGCCAAAGGGGGGGACAGGGTGACGAGCAGTACTTC
j_call: TRBJ1-6; d_call: -; v_call: TRBV5-5; clone_size: medium-sized; cdr3_aa: CASSLSEGASPLHF; cdr3_nt: TGTGCCAGCAGCTTGTCAGAGGGAGCTTCACCCCTCCACTTT
j_call: TRBJ1-6; d_call: -; v_call: TRBV6-4; clone_size: -; cdr3_aa: CALRPGVSRPYNSPLHF; cdr3_nt: TGTGCCCTACGGCCGGGGGTATCAAGACCCTATAATTCACCCCTCCACTTT
j_call: TRBJ2-7; d_call: -; v_call: TRBV7-2; clone_size: medium-sized; cdr3_aa: CASSFTGVEQYF; cdr3_nt: TGTGCCAGCAGCTTTACCGGGGTCGAGCAGTACTTC
j_call: TRBJ1-1; d_call: -; v_call: TRBV20-1; clone_size: -; cdr3_aa: CSLKTGMLTFF; cdr3_nt: TGCAGTCTCAAAACAGGCATGCTAACTTTCTTT
j_call: TRBJ2-3; d_call: -; v_call: TRBV5-4; clone_size: -; cdr3_aa: CATQSGSTDTQYF; cdr3_nt: TGTGCCACCCAAAGCGGCAGCACAGATACGCAGTATTTT
j_call: TRBJ2-1; d_call: -; v_call: TRBV9; clone_size: -; cdr3_aa: CASSVATDLNEQFF; cdr3_nt: TGTGCCAGCAGCGTAGCAACAGATCTCAATGAGCAGTTCTTC
j_call: TRBJ1-2; d_call: -; v_call: TRBV4-2; clone_size: -; cdr3_aa: CASSPRDPGDYGYTF; cdr3_nt: TGTGCCAGCAGCCCCCGGGATCCGGGAGACTATGGCTACACCTTC
j_call: TRBJ2-2; d_call: -; v_call: TRBV10-3; clone_size: -; cdr3_aa: CAISQGTGELFF; cdr3_nt: TGTGCCATCAGCCAGGGTACCGGGGAGCTGTTTTTT
j_call: TRBJ1-5; d_call: -; v_call: TRBV15; clone_size: many; cdr3_aa: CATSRGGRAGNQPQHF; cdr3_nt: TGTGCCACCAGCAGAGGGGGCAGGGCCGGCAATCAGCCCCAGCATTTT
j_call: TRBJ1-2; d_call: -; v_call: TRBV15; clone_size: -; cdr3_aa: CATSSGQTLYGYTF; cdr3_nt: TGTGCCACCAGCTCCGGACAGACCCTCTATGGCTACACCTTC
j_call: TRBJ2-2; d_call: -; v_call: TRBV2; clone_size: -; cdr3_aa: CASSETTTGTGELFF; cdr3_nt: TGTGCCAGCAGTGAAACCACAACGGGCACCGGGGAGCTGTTTTTT
j_call: TRBJ2-3; d_call: TRBD1; v_call: TRBV2; clone_size: -; cdr3_aa: CASLDQGQGVDTQYF; cdr3_nt: TGTGCCAGCCTTGATCAGGGACAGGGGGTGGATACGCAGTATTTT
j_call: TRBJ2-3; d_call: TRBD2; v_call: TRBV7-9; clone_size: -; cdr3_aa: CASSLGLAGVPYTDTQYF; cdr3_nt: TGTGCCAGCAGCTTAGGACTAGCGGGGGTACCCTACACAGATACGCAGTATTTT
j_call: TRBJ1-2; d_call: TRBD1; v_call: TRBV3-1/TRBV3-2; clone_size: -; cdr3_aa: CASTSQGTGGVGYTF; cdr3_nt: TGTGCCAGCACCAGCCAAGGGACAGGGGGCGTTGGCTACACCTTC
j_call: TRBJ2-7; d_call: -; v_call: TRBV12-3/TRBV12-4; clone_size: -; cdr3_aa: CASSLAGVDEQYF; cdr3_nt: TGTGCCAGCAGTTTAGCAGGGGTAGACGAGCAGTACTTC
j_call: TRBJ2-1; d_call: TRBD2; v_call: TRBV19; clone_size: -; cdr3_aa: CASQTPSIPGLAGPSSYNEQFF; cdr3_nt: TGTGCCAGTCAAACCCCCTCAATCCCGGGACTAGCGGGCCCAAGCTCCTACAATGAGCAGTTCTTC
j_call: TRBJ2-7; d_call: -; v_call: TRBV9; clone_size: -; cdr3_aa: CASSGWTPEQYF; cdr3_nt: TGTGCCAGCAGCGGATGGACACCCGAGCAGTACTTC
j_call: TRBJ1-1; d_call: -; v_call: TRBV7-2; clone_size: -; cdr3_aa: CASSLNAGLTEAFF; cdr3_nt: TGTGCCAGCAGCTTAAATGCGGGGCTCACTGAAGCTTTCTTT
j_call: TRBJ1-3; d_call: -; v_call: TRBV9; clone_size: once; cdr3_aa: CASTRGQPNFSGNTIYF; cdr3_nt: TGTGCCAGCACCCGCGGGCAGCCAAACTTCTCTGGAAACACCATATATTTT
j_call: TRBJ1-2; d_call: TRBD1; v_call: TRBV9; clone_size: -; cdr3_aa: CASSARDSLYYGYTF; cdr3_nt: TGTGCCAGCAGCGCACGGGACAGCCTTTACTATGGCTACACCTTC
j_call: TRBJ1-5; d_call: -; v_call: TRBV4-2; clone_size: -; cdr3_aa: CASSQAGGGNQPQHF; cdr3_nt: TGTGCCAGCAGCCAAGCGGGAGGTGGCAATCAGCCCCAGCATTTT
j_call: TRBJ1-1; d_call: TRBD1; v_call: TRBV7-3; clone_size: once; cdr3_aa: CASSATGGTGTNTEAFF; cdr3_nt: TGTGCCAGCAGCGCAACAGGGGGCACTGGGACGAACACTGAAGCTTTCTTT
j_call: TRBJ2-1; d_call: TRBD2; v_call: TRBV11-2; clone_size: -; cdr3_aa: CASSAGLADYNEQFF; cdr3_nt: TGTGCCAGCAGCGCGGGACTAGCGGACTACAATGAGCAGTTCTTC
j_call: TRBJ2-1; d_call: TRBD2; v_call: TRBV6-2/TRBV6-3; clone_size: -; cdr3_aa: CASSWTSGSSEQFF; cdr3_nt: TGTGCCAGCAGCTGGACTAGCGGGAGCTCTGAGCAGTTCTTC
j_call: TRBJ2-1; d_call: TRBD2; v_call: TRBV9; clone_size: -; cdr3_aa: CASTSPGREFDEQFF; cdr3_nt: TGTGCCAGCACCTCGCCCGGGCGGGAGTTCGATGAGCAGTTCTTC
j_call: TRBJ2-7; d_call: TRBD1; v_call: TRBV7-2; clone_size: once; cdr3_aa: CASSLAPGQGYEQYF; cdr3_nt: TGTGCCAGCAGCTTAGCACCGGGACAGGGGTACGAGCAGTACTTC
j_call: TRBJ1-2; d_call: TRBD1; v_call: TRBV7-2; clone_size: -; cdr3_aa: CASSLGQRNYGYTF; cdr3_nt: TGTGCCAGCAGCCTGGGACAGAGAAACTATGGCTACACCTTC
j_call: TRBJ1-2; d_call: TRBD1; v_call: TRBV6-5; clone_size: -; cdr3_aa: CASSRTPGQGPGYTF; cdr3_nt: TGTGCCAGCAGCCGTACCCCGGGACAGGGACCTGGCTACACCTTC
j_call: TRBJ2-7; d_call: TRBD1; v_call: TRBV5-1; clone_size: -; cdr3_aa: CASKGQASSYEQYF; cdr3_nt: TGCGCCAGCAAAGGACAGGCTAGCTCCTACGAGCAGTACTTC
j_call: TRBJ2-3; d_call: TRBD2; v_call: TRBV7-9; clone_size: -; cdr3_aa: CASSFGIAGGPNTQYF; cdr3_nt: TGTGCCAGCAGCTTCGGTATAGCGGGAGGGCCGAATACGCAGTATTTT